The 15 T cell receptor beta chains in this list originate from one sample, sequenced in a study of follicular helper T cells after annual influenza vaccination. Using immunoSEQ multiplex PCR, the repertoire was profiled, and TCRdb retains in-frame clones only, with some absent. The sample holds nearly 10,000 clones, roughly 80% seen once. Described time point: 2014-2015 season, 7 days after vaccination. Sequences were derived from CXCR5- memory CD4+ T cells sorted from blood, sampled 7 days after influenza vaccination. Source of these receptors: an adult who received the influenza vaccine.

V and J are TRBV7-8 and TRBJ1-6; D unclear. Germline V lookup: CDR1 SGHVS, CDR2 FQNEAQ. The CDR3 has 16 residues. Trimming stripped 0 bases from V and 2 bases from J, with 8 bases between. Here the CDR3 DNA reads TGTGCCAGCAGCTTAGCGGGGTGGCCCTATAATTCACCCCTCCACTTT. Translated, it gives CASSLAGWPYNSPLHF.

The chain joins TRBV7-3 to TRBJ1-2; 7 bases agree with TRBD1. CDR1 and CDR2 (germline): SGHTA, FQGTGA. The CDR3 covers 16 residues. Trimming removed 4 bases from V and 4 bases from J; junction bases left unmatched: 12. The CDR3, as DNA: TGTGCCAGCAGCTCAAAAGGGGGCTCTGGGGTCTATGGCTACACCTTC. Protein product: CASSSKGGSGVYGYTF.

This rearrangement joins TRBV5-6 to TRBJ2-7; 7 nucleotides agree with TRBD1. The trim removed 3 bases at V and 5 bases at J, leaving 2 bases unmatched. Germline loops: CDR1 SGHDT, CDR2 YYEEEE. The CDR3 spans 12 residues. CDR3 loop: CASSSDRDEQYF. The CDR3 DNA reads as TGTGCCAGCAGCTCAGACAGGGACGAGCAGTACTTC.

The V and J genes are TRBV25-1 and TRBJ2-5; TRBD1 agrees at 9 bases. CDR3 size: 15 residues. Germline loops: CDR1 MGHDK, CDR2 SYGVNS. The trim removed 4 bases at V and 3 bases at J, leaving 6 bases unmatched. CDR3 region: CASSALTGGKETQYF. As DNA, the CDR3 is TGTGCCAGCAGTGCCCTGACAGGGGGAAAAGAGACCCAGTACTTC.

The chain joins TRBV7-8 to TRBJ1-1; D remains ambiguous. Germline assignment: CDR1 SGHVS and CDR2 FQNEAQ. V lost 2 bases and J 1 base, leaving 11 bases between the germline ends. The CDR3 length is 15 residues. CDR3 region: CASSLMGLENTEAFF. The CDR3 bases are TGTGCCAGCAGCTTAATGGGTTTAGAGAACACTGAAGCTTTCTTT.

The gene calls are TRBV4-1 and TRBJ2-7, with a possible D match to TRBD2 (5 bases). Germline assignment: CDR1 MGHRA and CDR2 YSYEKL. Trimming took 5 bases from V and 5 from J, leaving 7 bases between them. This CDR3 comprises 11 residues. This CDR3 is CASSSGNEQYF. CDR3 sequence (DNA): TGCGCCAGCAGCTCGGGGAACGAGCAGTACTTC.

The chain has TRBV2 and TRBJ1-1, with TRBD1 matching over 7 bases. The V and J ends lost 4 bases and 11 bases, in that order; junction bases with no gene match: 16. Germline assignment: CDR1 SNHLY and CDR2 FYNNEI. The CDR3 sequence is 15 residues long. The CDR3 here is CASSVVSIRGVTAFF. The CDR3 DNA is TGTGCCAGCAGTGTGGTCTCTATCAGGGGGGTCACGGCTTTCTTT.

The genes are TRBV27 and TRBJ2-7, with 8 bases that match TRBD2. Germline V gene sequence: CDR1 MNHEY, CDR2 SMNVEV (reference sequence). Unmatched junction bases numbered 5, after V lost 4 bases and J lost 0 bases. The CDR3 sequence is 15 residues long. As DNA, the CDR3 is TGTGCCAGCAGTTCTTTGCGGGGGGACTCCTACGAGCAGTACTTC. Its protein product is CASSSLRGDSYEQYF.

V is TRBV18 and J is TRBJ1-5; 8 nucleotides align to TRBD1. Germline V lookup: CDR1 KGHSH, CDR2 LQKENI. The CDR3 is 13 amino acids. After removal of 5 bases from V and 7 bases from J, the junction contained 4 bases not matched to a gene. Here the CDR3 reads CASSTDREQPQHF. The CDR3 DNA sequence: TGTGCCAGCTCAACGGACAGGGAACAGCCCCAGCATTTT. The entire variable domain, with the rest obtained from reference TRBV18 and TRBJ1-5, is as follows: NAGVMQNPRHLVRRRGQEARLRCSPMKGHSHVYWYRQLPEEGLKFMVYLQKENIIDESGMPKERFSAEFPKEGPSILRIQQVVRGDSAAYFCASSTDREQPQHFGDGTRLSIL.

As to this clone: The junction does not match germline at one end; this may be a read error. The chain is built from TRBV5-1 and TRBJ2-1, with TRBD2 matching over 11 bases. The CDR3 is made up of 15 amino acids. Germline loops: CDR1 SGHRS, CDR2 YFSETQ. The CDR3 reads CANSFLAGGYNEQFF. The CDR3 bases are TGCGCCAACAGCTTTCTAGCGGGGGGATACAATGAGCAGTTCTTC.

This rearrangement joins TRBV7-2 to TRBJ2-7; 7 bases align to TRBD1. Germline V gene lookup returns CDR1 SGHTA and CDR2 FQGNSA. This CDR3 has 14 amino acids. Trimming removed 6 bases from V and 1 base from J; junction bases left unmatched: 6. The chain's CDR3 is CASSSPGQSYEQYF. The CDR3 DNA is TGTGCCAGCAGTTCCCCGGGACAGTCCTACGAGCAGTACTTC.

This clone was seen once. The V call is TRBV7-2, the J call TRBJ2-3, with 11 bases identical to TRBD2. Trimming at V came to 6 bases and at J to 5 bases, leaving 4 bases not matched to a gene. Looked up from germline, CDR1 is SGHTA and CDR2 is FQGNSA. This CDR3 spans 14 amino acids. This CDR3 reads CASSPSGGRDTQYF. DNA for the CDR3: TGTGCCAGCAGTCCTAGCGGGGGGCGAGATACGCAGTATTTT.

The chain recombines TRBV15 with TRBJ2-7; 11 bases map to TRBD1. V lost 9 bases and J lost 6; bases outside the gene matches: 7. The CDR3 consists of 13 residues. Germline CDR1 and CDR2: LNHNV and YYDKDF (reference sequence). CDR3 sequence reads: CATRDRGVREQYF. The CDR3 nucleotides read TGTGCCACTAGGGACAGGGGGGTTCGCGAGCAGTACTTC.

CDR3 nucleotides: TGTGCCAGCAGCTTCCAGAACACTGAAGCTTTCTTT. Its protein product is CASSFQNTEAFF. This rearrangement joins TRBV11-3 to TRBJ1-1, with D hard to call. V lost 3 bases, J lost 1 base, and 3 bases lay in between. Germline assignment: CDR1 SGHNT and CDR2 YENEEA. The CDR3 runs to 12 residues.

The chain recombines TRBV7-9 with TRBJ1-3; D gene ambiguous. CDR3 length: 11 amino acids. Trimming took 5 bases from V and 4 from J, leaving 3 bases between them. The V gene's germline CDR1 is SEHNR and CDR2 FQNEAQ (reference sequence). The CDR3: CASSRGNTIYF. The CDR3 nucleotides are TGTGCCAGCAGCCGGGGAAACACCATATATTTT.